The subject of this entry is one T cell receptor beta chain. Its cognate antigen is unknown. Primers for the PCR totalled 60 Vbeta and 13 Jbeta. Data came from immunoSEQ multiplex PCR; TCRdb stores just in-frame clones and leaves some out. The sample is made up of about 140,000 clones, and the top ten hold 2% to 2.5% of it. The CDR3 has 18 residues. V lost 2 bases, J lost 0 bases, and 11 bases stayed unmatched. CDR1 is MNHEY, CDR2 SMNVEV, per germline (reference sequence). This sample stems from a study of cytomegalovirus exposure and HLA in healthy donors. Study-wide findings and caveats: Later work found that TCR association rates differed between HLA loci; DRB1 had the most and HLA-C the fewest. Within an earlier analysis, most TCR beta V segments proved productive either about 87% or about 30% of the time. Sequence variants that were highly shared formed a cluster that was likely a sequencing artifact.

Donors likely had unrecorded immune exposures despite being nominally healthy when sampled. The clonotype comes from a woman between 18 and 29 years old in good health and CMV-seronegative. Sample: PBMCs. The rearrangement uses TRBV27 and TRBJ2-7; 9 bases are shared with TRBD2. The CDR3 here is CASSLRSSGIFSSYEQYF. The CDR3 DNA reads as TGTGCCAGCAGTTTACGGTCTAGCGGGATCTTCAGCTCCTACGAGCAGTACTTC.